These 4 T cell receptor beta chains were sequenced from one sample in a study of cytomegalovirus exposure and HLA in healthy donors. The PCR made use of 60 Vbeta and 13 Jbeta primers. Data came from immunoSEQ multiplex PCR; TCRdb stores just in-frame clones and leaves some out. The sample includes some 140,000 clones, more than 70% seen only once; the top ten take around 5.2%. Sequenced sample: PBMCs. Receptor source: a woman aged 40 to 50 in good health and CMV-seropositive.

This chain uses TRBV5-1 with TRBJ2-1; 7 nucleotides agree with TRBD2. The CDR3 runs to 16 residues. V trimming: 5 bases; J trimming: 5 bases; junction bases outside the gene matches: 13. Germline V gene sequence: CDR1 SGHRS, CDR2 YFSETQ. Written as DNA, the CDR3 is TGCGCCAGCAGTTATAGCGGAACGGGAGGAAACAATGAGCAGTTCTTC. Its translation: CASSYSGTGGNNEQFF.

The CDR3 nucleotides are TGTGCCAGCAGCGTAGGGGCTAGCGGGAGTTCCGGGGAGCTGTTTTTT. Translating gives CASSVGASGSSGELFF. The chain combines TRBV9 with TRBJ2-2, with 10 bases fitting TRBD2. The length of the CDR3 is 16 residues. Germline-derived CDR1 and CDR2 are SGDLS and YYNGEE. V was pared by 0 bases and J by 6 bases, with 5 bases of the junction left unmatched.

The chain employs TRBV2 and TRBJ2-5; D call uncertain. CDR3 length: 14 amino acids. The germline CDR1 and CDR2 sequences are SNHLY and FYNNEI. The V end was cut by 7 bases, the J end by 2 bases, with 14 bases between. DNA of the CDR3: TGTGCCAGCAATATAAGGCAGACTCAAGAGACCCAGTACTTC. Encoded protein: CASNIRQTQETQYF.

This chain links TRBV7-2 with TRBJ1-5, with TRBD1 matching 11 bases. With 5 bases clipped from V and 6 bases from J, the junction kept 3 bases outside the gene matches. CDR3 size: 14 residues. From germline, CDR1 is SGHTA and CDR2 FQGNSA. The CDR3 protein is CASSMDRGLQPQHF. The CDR3, as DNA: TGTGCCAGCAGCATGGACAGGGGGCTTCAGCCCCAGCATTTT.